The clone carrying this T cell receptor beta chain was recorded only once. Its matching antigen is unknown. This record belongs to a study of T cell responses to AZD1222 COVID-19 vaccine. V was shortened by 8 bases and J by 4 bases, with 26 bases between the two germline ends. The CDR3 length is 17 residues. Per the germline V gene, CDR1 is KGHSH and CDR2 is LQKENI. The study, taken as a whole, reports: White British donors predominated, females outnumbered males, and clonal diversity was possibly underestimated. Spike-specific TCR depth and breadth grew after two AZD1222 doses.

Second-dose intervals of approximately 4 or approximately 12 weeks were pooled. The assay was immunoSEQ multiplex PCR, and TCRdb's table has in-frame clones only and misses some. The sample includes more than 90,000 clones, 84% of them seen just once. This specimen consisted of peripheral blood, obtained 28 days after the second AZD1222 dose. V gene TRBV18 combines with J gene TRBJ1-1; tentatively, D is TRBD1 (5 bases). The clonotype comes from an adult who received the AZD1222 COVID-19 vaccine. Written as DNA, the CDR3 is TGTGCCAGCCACGCCCTAGGGGCAGGGTTGGGTAGCACTGAAGCTTTCTTT. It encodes CASHALGAGLGSTEAFF. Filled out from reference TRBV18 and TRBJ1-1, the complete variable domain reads NAGVMQNPRHLVRRRGQEARLRCSPMKGHSHVYWYRQLPEEGLKFMVYLQKENIIDESGMPKERFSAEFPKEGPSILRIQQVVRGDSAAYFCASHALGAGLGSTEAFFGQGTRLTVV.